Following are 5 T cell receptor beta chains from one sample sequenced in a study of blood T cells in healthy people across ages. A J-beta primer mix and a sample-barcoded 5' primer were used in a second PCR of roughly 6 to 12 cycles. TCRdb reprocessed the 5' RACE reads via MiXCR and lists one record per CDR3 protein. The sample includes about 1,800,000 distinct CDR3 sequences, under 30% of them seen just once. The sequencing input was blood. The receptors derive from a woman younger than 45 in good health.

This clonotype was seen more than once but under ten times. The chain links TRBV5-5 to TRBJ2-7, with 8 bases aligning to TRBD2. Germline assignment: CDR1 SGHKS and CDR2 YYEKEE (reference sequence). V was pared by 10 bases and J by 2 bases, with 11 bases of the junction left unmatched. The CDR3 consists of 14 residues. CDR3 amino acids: CAPGSGTRTYEQYF. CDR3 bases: TGTGCCCCTGGGTCCGGGACTAGGACCTACGAGCAGTACTTC.

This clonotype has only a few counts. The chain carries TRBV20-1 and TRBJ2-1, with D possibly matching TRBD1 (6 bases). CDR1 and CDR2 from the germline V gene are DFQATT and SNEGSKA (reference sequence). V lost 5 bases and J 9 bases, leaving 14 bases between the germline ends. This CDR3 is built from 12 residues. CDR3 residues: CSAGKDRGEQFF. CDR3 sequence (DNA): TGCAGTGCTGGTAAGGACAGAGGTGAGCAGTTCTTC.

DNA for the CDR3: TGCAGTGCTTCTCTTCCCGGGACTAGCGAGGTTTATGAGCAGTTCTTC. Its translation is CSASLPGTSEVYEQFF. V is TRBV20-1 and J is TRBJ2-1; 10 bases fit TRBD2. The CDR3 is 16 amino acids. The V and J ends lost 5 bases and 8 bases, in that order; junction bases with no gene match: 15. The germline CDR1 and CDR2 sequences are DFQATT and SNEGSKA (reference sequence).

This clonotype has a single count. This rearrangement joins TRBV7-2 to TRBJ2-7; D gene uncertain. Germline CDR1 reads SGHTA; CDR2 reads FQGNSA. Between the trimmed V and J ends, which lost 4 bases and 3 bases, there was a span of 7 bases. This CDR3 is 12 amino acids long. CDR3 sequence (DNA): TGTACCAGCAGCTCCCTCATCTACGAGCAGTACTTC. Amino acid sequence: CTSSSLIYEQYF.

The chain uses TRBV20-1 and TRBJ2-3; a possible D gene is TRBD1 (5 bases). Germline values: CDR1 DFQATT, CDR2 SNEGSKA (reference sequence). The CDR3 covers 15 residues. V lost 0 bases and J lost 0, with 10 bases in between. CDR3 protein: CSARDPAGSTDTQYF. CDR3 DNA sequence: TGCAGTGCTAGAGATCCGGCAGGGAGCACAGATACGCAGTATTTT.